Reported below is one T cell receptor beta chain. MiXCR, run by TCRdb on the 5' RACE reads, gives a single entry per CDR3 protein. The repertoire holds 300,000 to 400,000 distinct CDR3 sequences, with 20% to 25% as singletons. These data are taken from a study of CD8 T cells in ankylosing spondylitis. The CDR3 sequence is 16 residues long. V was pared by 4 bases and J by 4 bases, with 8 bases of the junction left unmatched. The germline V gene encodes CDR1 MNHEY and CDR2 SMNVEV (reference sequence). The sample comprised blood, either unsorted or a sorted T cell fraction (not recorded which). The receptor was isolated from a male donor with ankylosing spondylitis or in good health (not recorded which). This chain joins TRBV27 and TRBJ2-5, with 11 bases lining up with TRBD1. The CDR3 DNA sequence: TGTGCCAGCAGTTCCCGCAGGACAGGGGGCGCAGAGACCCAGTACTTC. Translated: CASSSRRTGGAETQYF.